A selection of T cell receptor beta chains follows, all from one sample in a study of cytomegalovirus exposure and HLA in healthy donors. The repertoire was sequenced with immunoSEQ multiplex PCR; TCRdb's copy has only in-frame clones and lacks some. Of approximately 73,000 clones detected, about 81% appear once; the ten largest clones hold 9.5% to 15%. Sequences were obtained from PBMCs. The source is a man aged 70 or older in good health and CMV-seronegative. CDR3s leave out the opening cysteine and the closing phenylalanine or tryptophan. Each record gives: CDR3 length, J gene, V gene, CDR3 protein.

13,TRBJ2-1,TRBV5-4,ASSPYNTFGGEQF
11,TRBJ1-1,TRBV11-3,ASSRDRASEAF
17,TRBJ2-1,TRBV10-3,AISENFGTGLAVLGEQF
14,TRBJ2-6,TRBV29-1,SVEGQGTGGANVLT
13,TRBJ2-7,TRBV27,ASSPGTGAPYEQY
12,TRBJ1-2,TRBV30,AWSGKQESYGYT
16,TRBJ2-2,TRBV11-2,ASSLRGSWTSNTGELF
13,TRBJ1-1,TRBV19,ASSTRQGMNTEAF
11,TRBJ2-2,TRBV4-3,ASSLEGTGELF
11,TRBJ2-7,TRBV28,AIPGQGAGEQY
14,TRBJ2-6,TRBV13,ASSFRRADGANVLT
13,TRBJ1-1,TRBV4-3,ASSQAGAGGTEAF
13,TRBJ1-2,TRBV7-9,ASSMVGRVRDGYT
14,TRBJ1-1,TRBV7-9,ASSTRTGKDGTEAF
13,TRBJ2-2,TRBV6-6,ASSYSKGDTGELF
13,TRBJ2-3,TRBV27,ASSLGLAAVDTQY
9,TRBJ1-4,TRBV6-6,ASNRNEKLF
13,TRBJ2-3,TRBV6-6,ASSYGGVSTDTQY
13,TRBJ2-3,TRBV19,ASRIGTSGTDTQY
12,TRBJ2-2,TRBV6-1,ASWSGGDAGELF
14,TRBJ1-4,TRBV13,ASSLRGGSTNEKLF
14,TRBJ1-5,TRBV6-5,ASSYSPPGSNQPQH
12,TRBJ2-7,TRBV30,AWRIPGGTYEQY
12,TRBJ1-5,TRBV19,ASSAGSPNQPQH
14,TRBJ1-2,TRBV2,ARQQAPGQGASGYT
13,TRBJ2-1,TRBV6-1,ASRGGQGGLNEQF
13,TRBJ1-1,TRBV6-5,ASSPPGGMGTEAF
13,TRBJ2-5,TRBV6-5,ASSRYRGDQETQY
12,TRBJ1-4,TRBV5-1,ASSLRGMDEKLF
13,TRBJ2-1,TRBV7-9,ASSLTGSLDSEQF
11,TRBJ2-7,TRBV27,ASRTSGIYEQY
13,TRBJ2-5,TRBV5-5,ASSLQGNAMETQY
15,TRBJ2-5,TRBV7-2,ASSLVASGGPQETQY
12,TRBJ2-7,TRBV10-2,ASRISGVTYEQY
13,TRBJ2-3,TRBV7-9,ASSSSGATTDTQY
15,TRBJ2-2,TRBV7-2,ASSPTGVQVNTGELF
13,TRBJ2-7,TRBV7-8,ASSLIGEAIYEQY
11,TRBJ2-3,TRBV10-3,AISESNIAGLY
10,TRBJ1-5,TRBV6-6,AGGTGNQPQH
13,TRBJ2-5,TRBV7-2,ASSYRGLGQETQY
9,TRBJ2-3,TRBV7-8,ASSLEGAQY
8,TRBJ1-2,TRBV18,ASSQGSHT
13,TRBJ1-1,TRBV6-1,ASSGDRGVLEAAF
13,TRBJ1-1,TRBV10-2,ASSQRGLWNTEAF
14,TRBJ2-3,TRBV28,AGSGGASIFTDTQY